These T cell receptor beta chains were read from a single sample in a study of blood T cell repertoires in COVID-19. Produced via immunoSEQ multiplex PCR; TCRdb's table is partial and in-frame only. The table has 85,000 to 110,000 clones, nearly 90% seen once. Sequencing was done on a sample of peripheral blood. Every receptor here comes from a man over 45 in a cohort sampled during active COVID-19. Both conserved end residues are part of each CDR3. The order of the fields is V gene, CDR3 protein.

v_call: TRBV4-3
cdr3_aa: CASSQEAGRGSYNEQFF

v_call: TRBV5-4
cdr3_aa: CASSFQQHNEQFF

v_call: TRBV11-2
cdr3_aa: CASSSVGSSYNEQFF

v_call: TRBV2
cdr3_aa: CASRGLAGNINEQFF

v_call: TRBV4-2
cdr3_aa: CASSPREQTYGYTF

v_call: TRBV9
cdr3_aa: CASSGPGQGTVAEAFF

v_call: TRBV6-5
cdr3_aa: CASSSSGGALNEQFF

v_call: TRBV19
cdr3_aa: CASSIGIYTDTQYF

v_call: TRBV9
cdr3_aa: CASNKAGLAGNEQFF

v_call: TRBV2
cdr3_aa: CASSGGTGFNEKLFF

v_call: TRBV19
cdr3_aa: CASSTGTSAAGELFF

v_call: TRBV6-6
cdr3_aa: CASTLQGDNSPLHF

v_call: TRBV7-8
cdr3_aa: CASSSRTSGGYNEQFF

v_call: TRBV24-1
cdr3_aa: CATSGDGEPSTDTQYF

v_call: TRBV19
cdr3_aa: CASSGIRTSGEETQYF

v_call: TRBV5-1
cdr3_aa: CASGLGRVQGEKLFF

v_call: TRBV7-9
cdr3_aa: CASSPPRQGPAEAFF

v_call: TRBV2
cdr3_aa: CASGQPYNEQFF

v_call: TRBV28
cdr3_aa: CASSLGGPQPQHF

v_call: TRBV7-9
cdr3_aa: CASSSATSPSYNEQFF

v_call: TRBV11-3
cdr3_aa: CASSFGYYYGYTF

v_call: TRBV5-1
cdr3_aa: CASSLGAGYSYEQYF

v_call: TRBV12-1
cdr3_aa: CASSFVRPVYGYTF

v_call: TRBV27
cdr3_aa: CASSFDPQRGIHLQEQFF

v_call: TRBV6-6
cdr3_aa: CASGRTGGDYGYTF

v_call: TRBV9
cdr3_aa: CASSVAGGLETQYF

v_call: TRBV11-1
cdr3_aa: CASSLAGGSEQYF

v_call: TRBV27
cdr3_aa: CASRIQGAGGYTF

v_call: TRBV6-5
cdr3_aa: CASRNLQGAREKLFF

v_call: TRBV11-2
cdr3_aa: CASSLGGGPPNF

v_call: TRBV6-5
cdr3_aa: CASSYIGGSAEAFF

v_call: TRBV19
cdr3_aa: CASSILLQATNEKLFF

v_call: TRBV7-9
cdr3_aa: CASRQGGSYNEQFF

v_call: TRBV11-2
cdr3_aa: CASSFTGEETQYF

v_call: TRBV3-1/TRBV3-2
cdr3_aa: CASRPNAPGLAGESTDTQYF

v_call: TRBV19
cdr3_aa: CASSKRTGGGEKLFF

v_call: TRBV9
cdr3_aa: CASSGNGAGDRYSTDTQYF